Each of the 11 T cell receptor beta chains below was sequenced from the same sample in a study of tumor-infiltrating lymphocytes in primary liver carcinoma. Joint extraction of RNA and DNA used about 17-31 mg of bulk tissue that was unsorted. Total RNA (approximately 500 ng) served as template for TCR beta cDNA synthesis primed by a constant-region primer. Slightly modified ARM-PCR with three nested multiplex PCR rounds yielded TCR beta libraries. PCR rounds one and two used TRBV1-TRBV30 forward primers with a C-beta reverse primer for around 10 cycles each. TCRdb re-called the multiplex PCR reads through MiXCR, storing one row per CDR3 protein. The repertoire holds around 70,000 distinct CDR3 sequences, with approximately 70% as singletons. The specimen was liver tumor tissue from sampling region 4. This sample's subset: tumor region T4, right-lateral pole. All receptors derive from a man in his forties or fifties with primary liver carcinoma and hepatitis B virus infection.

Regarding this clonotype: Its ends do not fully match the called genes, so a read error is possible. The CDR3 DNA is TGTGCCACTACTGGGCTAGCGGGAGTTTGTAAGTCCTACGAGCAGTATTTC. Residues: CATTGLAGVCKSYEQYF. This sequence joins TRBV4-2 and TRBJ2-7; 10 bases are shared with TRBD2. The CDR3 covers 17 residues. Germline-derived CDR1 and CDR2 are LGHNA and YNFKEQ.

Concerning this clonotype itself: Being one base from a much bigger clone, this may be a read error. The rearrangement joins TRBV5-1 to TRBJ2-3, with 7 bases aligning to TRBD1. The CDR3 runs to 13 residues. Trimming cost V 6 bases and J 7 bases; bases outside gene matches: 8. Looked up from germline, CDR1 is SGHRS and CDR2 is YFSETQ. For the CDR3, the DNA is TGCGCCAGCAAATGGACAGGTGGAAATACGCAGTATTTT. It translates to CASKWTGGNTQYF.

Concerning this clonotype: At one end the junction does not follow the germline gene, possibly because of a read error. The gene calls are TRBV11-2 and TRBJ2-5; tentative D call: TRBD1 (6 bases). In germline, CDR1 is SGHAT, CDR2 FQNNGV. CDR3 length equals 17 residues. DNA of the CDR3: TGTCCCAGCAGCTTAGTCAGTGGGGGCAGTAGGCAAAAGACCCAGTACTTC. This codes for CPSSLVSGGSRQKTQYF.

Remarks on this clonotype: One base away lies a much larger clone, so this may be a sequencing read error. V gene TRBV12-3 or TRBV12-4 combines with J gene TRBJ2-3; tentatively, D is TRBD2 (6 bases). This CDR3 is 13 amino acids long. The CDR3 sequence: CVSSLGEADTQYF. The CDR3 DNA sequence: TGTGTCAGCAGTTTAGGGGAGGCAGATACGCAGTATTTT.

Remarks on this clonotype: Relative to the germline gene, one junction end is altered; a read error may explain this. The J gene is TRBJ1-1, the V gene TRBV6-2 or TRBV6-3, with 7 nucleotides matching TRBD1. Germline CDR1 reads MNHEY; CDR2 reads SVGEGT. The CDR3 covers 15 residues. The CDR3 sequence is CASSYALGQNSEAFF. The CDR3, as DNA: TGTGCCAGCAGTTACGCGCTGGGACAGAACTCTGAAGCTTTCTTT.

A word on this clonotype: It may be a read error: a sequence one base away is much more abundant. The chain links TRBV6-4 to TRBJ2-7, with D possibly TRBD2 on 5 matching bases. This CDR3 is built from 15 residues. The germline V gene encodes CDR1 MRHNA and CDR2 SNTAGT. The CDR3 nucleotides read TGTGGCAGCAGTCTCGAGTTCGACCGGGACTACGAGCAGTACTTC. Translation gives CGSSLEFDRDYEQYF.

The CDR3: CASSPQRDGKLFF. In DNA, the CDR3 is TGTGCCAGCTCACCGCAGAGGGATGGAAAACTGTTTTTT. The chain employs TRBV18 and TRBJ1-4; D is uncertain. Trimming removed 3 bases from V and 10 bases from J, with 12 bases in between. The CDR3 extends over 13 amino acids. Per germline, CDR1 KGHSH and CDR2 LQKENI. Combining the CDR3 with reference TRBV18 and TRBJ1-4 gives the whole variable domain NAGVMQNPRHLVRRRGQEARLRCSPMKGHSHVYWYRQLPEEGLKFMVYLQKENIIDESGMPKERFSAEFPKEGPSILRIQQVVRGDSAAYFCASSPQRDGKLFFGSGTQLSVL.

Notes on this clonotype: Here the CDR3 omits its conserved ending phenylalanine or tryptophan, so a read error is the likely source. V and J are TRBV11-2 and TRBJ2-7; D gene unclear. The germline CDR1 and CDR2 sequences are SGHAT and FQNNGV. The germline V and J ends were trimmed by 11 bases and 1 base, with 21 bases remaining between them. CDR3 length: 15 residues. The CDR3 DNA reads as TGTGCCGGCGGCCTATCTATGGGAATATCCTACGAGCAGTACCTC. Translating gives CAGGLSMGISYEQYL.

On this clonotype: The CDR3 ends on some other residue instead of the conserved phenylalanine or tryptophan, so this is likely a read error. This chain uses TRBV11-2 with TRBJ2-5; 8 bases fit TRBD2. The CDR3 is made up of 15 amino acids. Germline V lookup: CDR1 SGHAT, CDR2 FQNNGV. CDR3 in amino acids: CASSDLTGAGEAQYL. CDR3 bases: TGTGCCAGCAGCGACCTTACAGGAGCGGGAGAGGCCCAGTACCTC.

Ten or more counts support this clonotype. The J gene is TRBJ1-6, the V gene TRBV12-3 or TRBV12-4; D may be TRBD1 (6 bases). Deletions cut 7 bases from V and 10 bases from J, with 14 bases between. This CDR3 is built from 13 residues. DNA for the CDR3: TGTGCCAGCACCCTCAACAGGGTCTCACCCCTCCACTTT. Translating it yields CASTLNRVSPLHF.

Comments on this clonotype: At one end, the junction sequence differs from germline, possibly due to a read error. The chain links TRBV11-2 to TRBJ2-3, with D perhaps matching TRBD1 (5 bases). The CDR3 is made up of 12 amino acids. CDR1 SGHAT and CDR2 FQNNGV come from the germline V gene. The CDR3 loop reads CDSRAWADTQYF. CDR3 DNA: TGTGACAGCAGGGCTTGGGCAGATACACAGTATTTT. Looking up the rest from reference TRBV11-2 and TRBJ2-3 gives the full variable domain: EAGVAQSPRYKIIEKRQSVAFWCNPISGHATLYWYQQILGQGPKLLIQFQNNGVVDDSQLPKDRFSAERLKGVDSTLKIQPAKLEDSAVYLCDSRAWADTQYFGPGTRLTVL.